Each of the 14 T cell receptor beta chains below was sequenced from the same sample in a study of blood T cell repertoires in COVID-19. Generated by immunoSEQ multiplex PCR, the TCRdb table keeps only in-frame clones and is missing some. The repertoire holds 50,000 to 65,000 clones, 80% to 90% seen once, with approximately 4.3% in the top ten. Sequenced: peripheral blood. The origin of the receptors is a man aged 55 to 70 with acute or convalescent COVID-19.

The chain is built from TRBV28 and TRBJ1-5; TRBD1 aligns across 7 bases. The CDR3 spans 14 residues. Germline CDR1 reads MDHEN; CDR2 reads SYDVKM. The V and J ends lost 8 bases and 3 bases, in that order; junction bases with no gene match: 7. CDR3 residues: CASVRGTVNQPQHF. CDR3 sequence (DNA): TGTGCCAGCGTCCGAGGGACAGTCAATCAGCCCCAGCATTTT.

This clone was detected only a few times. This chain uses TRBV19 with TRBJ1-2; 8 bases fit TRBD1. V was pared by 3 bases and J by 9 bases, with 9 bases of the junction left unmatched. Germline assignment: CDR1 LNHDA and CDR2 SQIVND (reference sequence). The CDR3 sequence is 14 residues long. The CDR3: CASSIIFGQGSYTF. The CDR3 DNA sequence: TGTGCCAGTAGTATCATATTCGGACAGGGAAGCTACACCTTC.

The rearrangement joins TRBV5-1 to TRBJ1-2, with 8 bases identical to TRBD1. CDR3 length equals 18 residues. The germline CDR1 and CDR2 sequences are SGHRS and YFSETQ. V shed 4 bases and J 0 bases; nucleotides not matched to a gene: 14. The CDR3 sequence is CASSPQTAQGVSNYGYTF. As DNA, the CDR3 is TGCGCCAGCAGCCCTCAGACGGCACAGGGGGTTTCTAACTATGGCTACACCTTC.

V usage is TRBV20-1 and J usage is TRBJ1-1, with TRBD1 as a possible D gene (5 bases). Germline V gene data show CDR1 as DFQATT and CDR2 as SNEGSKA (reference sequence). CDR3 length: 11 amino acids. The CDR3 loop is CGQGGRTEAFF. In DNA, the CDR3 is TGCGGACAAGGAGGGAGGACTGAAGCTTTCTTT.

The chain joins TRBV27 to TRBJ1-4; D may be TRBD1 (5 bases). The CDR3 spans 15 residues. The V gene's germline CDR1 is MNHEY and CDR2 SMNVEV (reference sequence). V lost 2 bases to trimming and J lost 3 bases, with 10 bases between them. The CDR3 DNA reads as TGTGCCAGCAGTTTAACGGGGGAGGCTAATGAAAAACTGTTTTTT. Protein sequence: CASSLTGEANEKLFF.

The rearrangement uses TRBV28 and TRBJ1-3; D possibly corresponds to TRBD1 (5 bases). Germline CDR1 reads MDHEN; CDR2 reads SYDVKM. This CDR3 is 14 amino acids long. V lost 1 base, J lost 8 bases, and 12 bases lay in between. The CDR3 loop is CASSLFRGWDTIYF. DNA for the CDR3: TGTGCCAGCAGTTTATTCCGGGGGTGGGACACCATATATTTT.

The sample holds a few counts of this clone. The V call is TRBV7-2, the J call TRBJ1-3; D remains unclear. The CDR3 runs to 15 residues. The germline CDR1 and CDR2 sequences are SGHTA and FQGNSA. The V gene lost 4 bases and the J gene lost 1 base, with 11 bases spanning the gap. CDR3: CASSSGFGSGNTIYF. CDR3 nucleotides: TGTGCCAGCAGCTCTGGGTTCGGGTCTGGAAACACCATATATTTT.

The chain employs TRBV28 and TRBJ1-3; no definite D call. V dropped 4 bases and J dropped 4 bases, with 11 bases sitting between them. The length of the CDR3 is 14 residues. Germline CDR1 and CDR2: MDHEN and SYDVKM. This chain's CDR3 is CASSSTYSGNTIYF. CDR3 DNA: TGTGCCAGCAGTTCGACTTACTCGGGAAACACCATATATTTT.

The CDR3: CASSPQGGNTGELFF. The CDR3 DNA is TGCGCCAGCAGCCCCCAGGGGGGGAACACCGGGGAGCTGTTTTTT. The chain carries TRBV5-1 and TRBJ2-2, with TRBD1 as a possible D gene (7 bases). CDR1 and CDR2 (germline): SGHRS, YFSETQ. V was cut by 4 bases and J by 1 base, with 11 bases left in between. CDR3 length equals 15 residues. Drawing the rest from reference TRBV5-1 and TRBJ2-2, the complete variable domain is KAGVTQTPRYLIKTRGQQVTLSCSPISGHRSVSWYQQTPGQGLQFLFEYFSETQRNKGNFPGRFSGRQFSNSRSEMNVSTLELGDSALYLCASSPQGGNTGELFFGEGSRLTVL.

This rearrangement joins TRBV30 to TRBJ2-4; D uncertain. CDR3 size: 14 residues. V was cut by 0 bases and J by 5 bases, with 11 bases left in between. CDR1 is GTSNPN and CDR2 is SVGIG in the germline V gene (reference sequence). The CDR3 spells CAWSVQQVQNIQYF. The CDR3 DNA reads TGTGCCTGGAGTGTACAGCAGGTACAAAACATTCAGTACTTC.

The J gene is TRBJ1-1, the V gene TRBV19; the D gene is possibly TRBD1 (5 bases). Per germline, CDR1 LNHDA and CDR2 SQIVND (reference sequence). The ends were cut back, 6 bases at V and 4 bases at J, with 18 bases in the middle. CDR3 length equals 15 residues. CDR3 in DNA: TGTGCCAGTAGGACCCGGCACTTTAGGGGCACTGAAGCTTTCTTT. This translates into CASRTRHFRGTEAFF.

The V call is TRBV5-5, the J call TRBJ2-1; weak D call: TRBD2 (5 bases). The CDR3 length is 15 residues. The germline CDR1 and CDR2 sequences are SGHKS and YYEKEE (reference sequence). V shed 2 bases and J shed 7 bases, with 16 bases lying between them. CDR3 amino acids: CASSFRGFGMNEQFF. In nucleotides, the CDR3 is TGTGCCAGCAGCTTTCGCGGGTTTGGTATGAATGAGCAGTTCTTC.

The chain uses TRBV24-1 and TRBJ1-2; 9 bases align to TRBD1. CDR1 is KGHDR, CDR2 SFDVKD, per germline. V shed 8 bases, J shed 2 bases, and the junction held 2 bases outside the gene matches. CDR3 length: 13 amino acids. CDR3 sequence: CATNDRGNYGYTF. The CDR3 nucleotides are TGTGCCACCAACGACAGGGGGAACTATGGCTACACCTTC.

The chain recombines TRBV5-1 with TRBJ2-1; 11 bases agree with TRBD2. V was clipped by 1 base and J by 2 bases; unmatched bases: 2. This CDR3 is built from 16 residues. Germline V lookup: CDR1 SGHRS, CDR2 YFSETQ. This CDR3 is CASSLLAGGAYNEQFF. CDR3 nucleotide sequence: TGCGCCAGCAGCTTGTTAGCGGGAGGGGCCTACAATGAGCAGTTCTTC. Combining the CDR3 with reference TRBV5-1 and TRBJ2-1 gives the whole variable domain KAGVTQTPRYLIKTRGQQVTLSCSPISGHRSVSWYQQTPGQGLQFLFEYFSETQRNKGNFPGRFSGRQFSNSRSEMNVSTLELGDSALYLCASSLLAGGAYNEQFFGPGTRLTVL.